This TCR beta chain stems from a study of response to subunit inactivated influenza vaccine. TCRdb reanalysed the RT-PCR reads using MiXCR and keeps one entry per CDR3 protein. The sample includes about 570,000 distinct CDR3 sequences, over 9.5% of them seen just once. The table lists this clonotype with a few counts. Germline CDR1 and CDR2: SGHDN and FVKESK. CDR3 length: 16 residues. Trimming removed 2 bases at V and 5 bases at J, with 17 bases between. This receptor was obtained from a man in his fifties or sixties who received an inactivated influenza vaccine. The sample here was PBMCs from blood, taken on the day of vaccination. The chain is built from TRBV14 and TRBJ2-3, with D perhaps TRBD2 (5 bases). The CDR3 protein is CASSQLTTVGKDTQYF. CDR3 DNA: TGTGCCAGCAGCCAATTGACTACCGTAGGCAAAGATACGCAGTATTTT.